These 26 T cell receptor beta chains share one sample of origin, sequenced in a study of blood T cell repertoires in COVID-19. Sequenced by immunoSEQ multiplex PCR; TCRdb stores in-frame clones only, minus some. The table has about 140,000 clones, around 80% seen once; the top ten hold approximately 11%. Specimen: peripheral blood. The source is a man between 60 and 75 years old who had recovered from COVID-19.

The rearrangement joins TRBV4-2 to TRBJ1-1; 7 nucleotides line up with TRBD1. V was pared by 6 bases and J by 6 bases, with 13 bases of the junction left unmatched. Germline-derived CDR1 and CDR2 are LGHNA and YNFKEQ. The length of the CDR3 is 15 residues. Here the CDR3 DNA reads TGTGCCAGCAGTGAAGGGGGCTCTCTTAAGGCTGAAGCTTTCTTT. This encodes CASSEGGSLKAEAFF.

V is TRBV9 and J is TRBJ2-7, with 9 bases matching TRBD2. The CDR3 totals 15 residues. The J segment lost 5 bases and the V segment lost 0 bases, leaving 6 bases of the junction unmatched. Germline assignment: CDR1 SGDLS and CDR2 YYNGEE. CDR3 DNA: TGTGCCAGCAGCGTAGTCGGACTAGCGATGAACGAGCAGTACTTC. Translating it yields CASSVVGLAMNEQYF. The variable domain in full, with the rest retrieved from reference TRBV9 and TRBJ2-7, is DSGVTQTPKHLITATGQRVTLRCSPRSGDLSVYWYQQSLDQGLQFLIQYYNGEERAKGNILERFSAQQFPDLHSELNLSSLELGDSALYFCASSVVGLAMNEQYFGPGTRLTVT.

This CDR3 reads CASSMGLAGVLETQYF. CDR3 DNA: TGCGCCAGCAGCATGGGACTAGCGGGGGTGTTGGAGACCCAGTACTTC. The gene calls are TRBV5-1 and TRBJ2-5; the match to TRBD2 covers 14 bases. J gave up 5 bases and V 4 bases, and 7 bases lay outside the gene matches. Germline CDR1 and CDR2: SGHRS and YFSETQ. There are 16 residues in the CDR3.

This sequence joins TRBV19 and TRBJ1-5, with 7 nucleotides matching TRBD1. CDR3 length: 13 amino acids. The V and J ends lost 6 bases and 11 bases, in that order; junction bases with no gene match: 10. Germline V lookup: CDR1 LNHDA, CDR2 SQIVND (reference sequence). CDR3 DNA sequence: TGTGCCAGTAGAACAGGGGCTGTTGGAGCCCAGCATTTT. It is translated as CASRTGAVGAQHF.

This clone is a singleton in its sample. This rearrangement joins TRBV30 to TRBJ2-3; 10 bases match TRBD1. The length of the CDR3 is 15 residues. CDR1 is GTSNPN, CDR2 SVGIG, per germline (reference sequence). J lost 1 base, V lost 5 bases, and 6 bases had no gene match. In nucleotides, the CDR3 is TGTGCCTGGGGAACGACAGGGGGCGGCACAGATACGCAGTATTTT. Protein sequence: CAWGTTGGGTDTQYF.

The rearrangement uses TRBV27 and TRBJ2-5; D might be TRBD1 (6 bases). Germline V CDR1 and CDR2: MNHEY, SMNVEV (reference sequence). V dropped 4 bases and J dropped 4 bases, with 13 bases sitting between them. The CDR3 runs to 14 residues. The CDR3 region is CASSSLGAGETQYF. CDR3 DNA sequence: TGTGCCAGCAGTTCCCTGGGGGCCGGAGAGACCCAGTACTTC.

CDR3 bases: TGCGCCAGCAGCCCGGGACGGGACATTTTATACAATGAGCAGTTCTTC. Its translation: CASSPGRDILYNEQFF. V is TRBV5-1 and J is TRBJ2-1; TRBD1 might be the D (6 bases). V lost 4 bases to trimming and J lost 4 bases, with 18 bases between them. The CDR3 extends over 16 amino acids. CDR1 and CDR2 from the germline V gene are SGHRS and YFSETQ.

The chain recombines TRBV19 with TRBJ1-6, with TRBD1 as a possible D gene (6 bases). CDR1 and CDR2 (germline): LNHDA, SQIVND (reference sequence). Deletions cut 6 bases from V and 9 bases from J, with 15 bases between. The CDR3 contains 14 residues. CDR3 in amino acids: CASSQGRTGSPLHF. Written as DNA, the CDR3 is TGTGCCAGTAGCCAGGGGCGCACTGGTTCACCCCTCCACTTT. The full variable domain, its missing parts supplied by reference TRBV19 and TRBJ1-6, is DGGITQSPKYLFRKEGQNVTLSCEQNLNHDAMYWYRQDPGQGLRLIYYSQIVNDFQKGDIAEGYSVSREKKESFPLTVTSAQKNPTAFYLCASSQGRTGSPLHFGNGTRLTVT.

In the case of this clone: This CDR3 is also generated by other DNA sequences in the sample. The V call is TRBV11-2, the J call TRBJ2-1; D not resolved. The CDR3 is made up of 12 amino acids. Trimming removed 5 bases at V and 7 bases at J, with 9 bases between. Per germline, CDR1 SGHAT and CDR2 FQNNGV. CDR3 in DNA: TGTGCCAGCAGCCCCTTCAGTAATGAGCAGTTCTTC. It translates to CASSPFSNEQFF.

The V gene is TRBV28, the J gene TRBJ1-2, with D maybe TRBD1 (6 bases). The V end was cut by 6 bases, the J end by 0 bases, with 14 bases between. Germline CDR1 MDHEN, CDR2 SYDVKM. The CDR3 loop spans 15 amino acids. Written as DNA, the CDR3 is TGTGCCAGCAGCCCCCTAGGGGGAGCTAACTATGGCTACACCTTC. Translating it yields CASSPLGGANYGYTF.

This clone showed up just a few times. This sequence joins TRBV4-3 and TRBJ2-1, with 10 bases that match TRBD2. Germline CDR1 and CDR2: LGHNA and YSLEER. V lost 3 bases to trimming and J lost 9 bases; unmatched junction nucleotides: 8. The CDR3 has 15 amino acids. CDR3 sequence: CASSQDSGGAAEQFF. The CDR3 DNA reads TGCGCCAGCAGCCAGGACAGCGGGGGGGCCGCTGAGCAGTTCTTC.

This clone was counted between two and nine times. This chain joins TRBV11-2 and TRBJ1-3; D gene uncertain. Germline-derived CDR1 and CDR2 are SGHAT and FQNNGV. With 1 base removed from V and 2 bases from J, the gap between germline ends came to 9 bases. This CDR3 contains 15 residues. The chain's CDR3 is CASSLGRAPGNTIYF. The DNA of the CDR3 is TGTGCCAGCAGCTTAGGGAGAGCTCCTGGAAACACCATATATTTT.

The chain links TRBV24-1 to TRBJ1-3, with no clear D. Trimming left V 10 bases short and J 4 bases short, with 7 bases between. The CDR3 loop spans 11 amino acids. Per the germline V gene, CDR1 is KGHDR and CDR2 is SFDVKD. The CDR3 here is CATARGNTIYF. For the CDR3, the DNA is TGTGCCACTGCCCGGGGAAACACCATATATTTT.

This chain links TRBV6-2 or TRBV6-3 with TRBJ2-7, with TRBD1 identical over 10 bases. The germline CDR1 and CDR2 sequences are MNHEY and SVGEGT. The CDR3 extends over 16 amino acids. Trimming took 5 bases from V and 0 from J; bases not matched to a gene: 7. In nucleotides, the CDR3 is TGTGCCAGCAGTGACCCGGGACAGGGGAGCTCCTACGAGCAGTACTTC. It translates to CASSDPGQGSSYEQYF.

This chain connects TRBV28 to TRBJ2-7; D not certain. Germline loops: CDR1 MDHEN, CDR2 SYDVKM. V was clipped by 6 bases and J by 9 bases, with 18 bases between them. CDR3 length equals 13 residues. This CDR3 reads CASRPLRSRGQYF. CDR3 bases: TGTGCCAGCAGGCCTCTGAGGTCTCGAGGGCAGTACTTC.

As for this clone: The identical CDR3 is also encoded by other nucleotide sequences in the sample. The rearrangement uses TRBV29-1 and TRBJ2-5; 9 bases fit TRBD1. Germline loops: CDR1 SQVTM, CDR2 ANQGSEA. This CDR3 spans 12 amino acids. V was pared by 7 bases and J by 3 bases, with 3 bases of the junction left unmatched. The CDR3 loop reads CSARTGEETQYF. The CDR3 DNA reads as TGCAGCGCTAGGACAGGGGAAGAGACCCAGTACTTC.

J is TRBJ2-7 and V is TRBV15, with 9 bases lining up with TRBD2. Germline trimming cut 1 base from V and 6 bases from J; bases unmatched to any gene: 4. From germline, CDR1 is LNHNV and CDR2 YYDKDF (reference sequence). The length of the CDR3 is 14 residues. The CDR3 region has the DNA TGTGCCACCAGCAGAGTAGGACTAGCGACCGAGCAGTACTTC. Translated: CATSRVGLATEQYF.

V usage is TRBV5-4 and J usage is TRBJ2-7, with D maybe TRBD2 (6 bases). V gave up 3 bases and J gave up 5 bases, with 18 bases separating them. The CDR3 extends over 15 amino acids. Germline V lookup: CDR1 SGHNT, CDR2 YYREEE (reference sequence). CDR3 bases: TGTGCCAGCAGCTCCTTGGGGGGAATAGGCGACGAGCAGTACTTC. This codes for CASSSLGGIGDEQYF. Looking up the rest from reference TRBV5-4 and TRBJ2-7 gives the full variable domain: ETGVTQSPTHLIKTRGQQVTLRCSSQSGHNTVSWYQQALGQGPQFIFQYYREEENGRGNFPPRFSGLQFPNYSSELNVNALELDDSALYLCASSSLGGIGDEQYFGPGTRLTVT.

J is TRBJ2-5 and V is TRBV18; no reliable D call. The CDR3 sequence is 14 residues long. In germline, CDR1 is KGHSH, CDR2 LQKENI. Trimming pared 3 bases from V and 2 bases from J, leaving 10 bases between. For the CDR3, the DNA is TGTGCCAGCTCACCTACGGCAGGACAAGAGACCCAGTACTTC. Translated, it gives CASSPTAGQETQYF.

About this clone: One end of the junction varies from germline; a read error may be responsible. The chain uses TRBV7-7 and TRBJ2-1, with 7 bases aligning to TRBD1. Germline lookup yields CDR1 SSHAT and CDR2 FNYEAQ (reference sequence). CDR3 length equals 15 residues. The CDR3 protein is CASSPGQTFGNEQFF. Written as DNA, the CDR3 is TGTGCTAGCAGCCCGGGACAGACATTTGGGAATGAGCAGTTCTTC.

This clone was observed a few times. V gene TRBV5-1 combines with J gene TRBJ1-1; D gene unclear. The V end lost 2 bases, the J end lost 2 bases, and 10 bases lay between the germline ends. There are 14 residues in the CDR3. Germline CDR1 is SGHRS and CDR2 is YFSETQ. The CDR3 region is CASSFSTANTEAFF. The CDR3 bases are TGCGCCAGCAGCTTCAGTACAGCCAACACTGAAGCTTTCTTT.

This clone has just one count. J is TRBJ1-6 and V is TRBV28; D might be TRBD1 (6 bases). The ends were cut back, 2 bases at V and 7 bases at J, with 18 bases in the middle. The CDR3 covers 17 residues. Per the germline V gene, CDR1 is MDHEN and CDR2 is SYDVKM. CDR3 amino acids: CASSLEEAQGPNSPLHF. CDR3 nucleotide sequence: TGTGCCAGCAGTTTAGAGGAAGCACAGGGCCCGAATTCACCCCTCCACTTT.

This chain joins TRBV30 and TRBJ2-3, with 14 bases that match TRBD2. V trimming: 0 bases; J trimming: 0 bases; junction bases outside the gene matches: 14. Looked up from germline, CDR1 is GTSNPN and CDR2 is SVGIG (reference sequence). The CDR3 runs to 21 residues. Here the CDR3 reads CAWSVFEGRLAGGLSTDTQYF. In DNA form, the CDR3 reads TGTGCCTGGAGTGTATTCGAGGGTAGACTAGCGGGGGGGCTTAGCACAGATACGCAGTATTTT. Supplemented by reference TRBV30 and TRBJ2-3, the full variable domain reads SQTIHQWPATLVQPVGSPLSLECTVEGTSNPNLYWYRQAAGRGLQLLFYSVGIGQISSEVPQNLSASRPQDRQFILSSKKLLLSDSGFYLCAWSVFEGRLAGGLSTDTQYFGPGTRLTVL.

The chain links TRBV5-4 to TRBJ2-3, with D perhaps TRBD2 (7 bases). The V end lost 4 bases, the J end lost 3 bases, and 12 bases lay between the germline ends. Looked up from germline, CDR1 is SGHNT and CDR2 is YYREEE (reference sequence). This CDR3 is 14 amino acids long. CDR3 bases: TGTGCCAGCAGCGGGAGGGGGGCTACAGATACGCAGTATTTT. It specifies CASSGRGATDTQYF. The variable domain in full, completed from reference TRBV5-4 and TRBJ2-3, reads ETGVTQSPTHLIKTRGQQVTLRCSSQSGHNTVSWYQQALGQGPQFIFQYYREEENGRGNFPPRFSGLQFPNYSSELNVNALELDDSALYLCASSGRGATDTQYFGPGTRLTVL.

This clone was seen a few times. The chain uses TRBV6-6 and TRBJ2-1; D may be TRBD1 (7 bases). Germline assignment: CDR1 MNHNY and CDR2 SVGAGI (reference sequence). The CDR3 runs 17 residues. V gave up 5 bases and J gave up 3 bases, with 20 bases separating them. The DNA for the CDR3 is TGTGCCAGCAGTCCACTCGGTTCTCAGGGGGGCTACAATGAGCAGTTCTTC. It codes for CASSPLGSQGGYNEQFF.

The CDR3 region is CAASGGYQETQYF. CDR3 nucleotides: TGTGCCGCTAGCGGGGGGTACCAAGAGACCCAGTACTTC. V gene TRBV3-1 (or the pseudogene TRBV3-2) combines with J gene TRBJ2-5, with 11 bases matching TRBD2. Germline CDR1 is LGHDT and CDR2 is YNNKEL (reference sequence). J was trimmed by 0 bases and V by 11 bases; bases with no gene match: 2. The CDR3 sequence is 13 residues long.